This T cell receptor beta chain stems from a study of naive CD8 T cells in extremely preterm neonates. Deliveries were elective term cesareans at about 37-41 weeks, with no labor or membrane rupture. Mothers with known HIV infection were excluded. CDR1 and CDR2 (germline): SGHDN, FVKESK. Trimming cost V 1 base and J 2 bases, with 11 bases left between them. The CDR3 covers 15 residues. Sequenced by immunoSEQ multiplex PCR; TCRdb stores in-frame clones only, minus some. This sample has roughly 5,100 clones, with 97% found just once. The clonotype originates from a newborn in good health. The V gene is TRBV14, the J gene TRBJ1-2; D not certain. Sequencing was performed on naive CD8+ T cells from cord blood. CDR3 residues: CASSQAAAPNYGYTF. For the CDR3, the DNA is TGTGCCAGCAGCCAAGCGGCAGCGCCAAACTATGGCTACACCTTC.